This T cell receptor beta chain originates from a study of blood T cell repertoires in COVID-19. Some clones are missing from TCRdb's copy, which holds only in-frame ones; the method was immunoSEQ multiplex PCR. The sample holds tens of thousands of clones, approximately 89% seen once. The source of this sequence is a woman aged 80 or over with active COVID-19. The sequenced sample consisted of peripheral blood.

CDR3 amino acids: CASKRTPLVPLHF. As DNA, the CDR3 is TGTGCCAGCAAGCGGACCCCCCTAGTCCCCCTCCACTTT. The gene calls are TRBV2 and TRBJ1-6; no firm D call. The CDR3 contains 13 residues. Germline V gene data show CDR1 as SNHLY and CDR2 as FYNNEI. Trimming took off 7 bases at V and 13 bases at J, with 17 bases between the two ends. Complete variable domain (other parts from reference TRBV2 and TRBJ1-6): EPEVTQTPSHQVTQMGQEVILRCVPISNHLYFYWYRQILGQKVEFLVSFYNNEISEKSEIFDDQFSVERPDGSNFTLKIRSTKLEDSAMYFCASKRTPLVPLHFGNGTRLTVT.